The rows below give T cell receptor beta chains drawn from one sample of a study of cytomegalovirus exposure and HLA in healthy donors. The table came from immunoSEQ multiplex PCR; TCRdb's copy has only in-frame clones and leaves some out. Found here are about 60,000 clones, 75% to 85% of them singletons; the top ten hold 6%. The sample was PBMCs. The receptor set was obtained from a male donor in good health and CMV-seronegative. CDR3s include the opening cysteine and the closing phenylalanine or tryptophan. The D gene is left open where the match is weak. Rows give clone size only sometimes, using once, few, many, or a class for an expanded clone.

J gene	D gene	clone size	V gene	CDR3 DNA	CDR3 protein
TRBJ2-1	TRBD2	.	TRBV5-1	TGCGCCAGCAGCTTGGACGTTAGCGGGGGTGTAAATGAGCAGTTCTTC	CASSLDVSGGVNEQFF
TRBJ2-3	.	.	TRBV27	TGTGCCAGCAGTTCCCTATATACGGGGCAGTATTTT	CASSSLYTGQYF
TRBJ2-7	.	.	TRBV9	TGTGCCAGCAGCGGGACCAGGGGCCCCTACGAGCAGTACTTC	CASSGTRGPYEQYF
TRBJ1-1	.	.	TRBV19	TGTGCCAGTAGTATAGAAGGGGACACTGAAGCTTTCTTT	CASSIEGDTEAFF
TRBJ2-5	.	.	TRBV18	TGTGCCAGCTCACCAGGCCAGAAGGAGACCCAGTACTTC	CASSPGQKETQYF
TRBJ1-1	.	.	TRBV9	TGTGCCAGCGGCGAGGGGATGAACACTGAAGCTTTCTTT	CASGEGMNTEAFF
TRBJ2-1	TRBD2	.	TRBV11-1	TGTGCCAGCAGCTTAGCGCTGGGACTAGCGGGGATTAATGAGCAGTTCTTC	CASSLALGLAGINEQFF
TRBJ1-4	.	once	TRBV7-2	TGTGCCAGCAGCTTAGTGGCAGGGGTTGGTACTAATGAAAAACTGTTTTTT	CASSLVAGVGTNEKLFF
TRBJ2-7	.	.	TRBV19	TGTGCCAGTAGTACCCCCTGGAGCGACGAGCAGTACTTC	CASSTPWSDEQYF
TRBJ2-1	.	.	TRBV19	TGTGCCAGTCAGTCCAGTCAAAGGCAGTTCTTC	CASQSSQRQFF
TRBJ1-6	.	.	TRBV18	TGTGCCAGCTCACTACAGGGATTTAAGGGTTCACCCCTCCACTTT	CASSLQGFKGSPLHF
TRBJ2-1	TRBD2	.	TRBV27	TGTGCCAGCAGTTGGGCTAGCGGATTTTCCTACAATGAGCAGTTCTTC	CASSWASGFSYNEQFF
TRBJ2-7	.	.	TRBV6-1	TGTGCCAGCAGTCCATACGAAGTAGCCTACGAGCAGTACTTC	CASSPYEVAYEQYF
TRBJ1-2	.	.	TRBV2	TGTGCCAGCGAAGCCGGGAGATCAGCTAACTATGGCTACACCTTC	CASEAGRSANYGYTF
TRBJ2-7	.	.	TRBV7-9	TGTGCCAGCAGCCCAACAGGTGAGGAGCAGTACTTC	CASSPTGEEQYF
TRBJ2-1	.	.	TRBV11-3	TGTGCCAGCAGCTTAGGCGCGACAGAGAACAATGAGCAGTTCTTC	CASSLGATENNEQFF
TRBJ1-5	TRBD1	once	TRBV19	TGTGCCAGTAGTCGACAGGGGGCATTATTCAATAGCAATCAGCCCCAGCATTTT	CASSRQGALFNSNQPQHF
TRBJ2-1	.	.	TRBV4-3	TGCGCCAGCAGCCAAGATTCACAGGGCAATGAGCAGTTCTTC	CASSQDSQGNEQFF
TRBJ1-1	.	.	TRBV6-1	TGTGCCAGCAGTGACTTAACGGTAAACACTGAAGCTTTCTTT	CASSDLTVNTEAFF
TRBJ2-7	TRBD1	.	TRBV29-1	TGCAGCTTCCGGACAGGGACCGACGAGCAGTACTTC	CSFRTGTDEQYF
TRBJ1-1	.	.	TRBV28	TGTGCCAGCAGTCCGGGGAAGTGGAACACTGAAGCTTTCTTT	CASSPGKWNTEAFF
TRBJ2-3	TRBD2	few	TRBV5-3	TGTGCCAGAAGCCGGCCCCGGGGGGGTACAGATACGCAGTATTTT	CARSRPRGGTDTQYF
TRBJ1-1	TRBD1	.	TRBV19	TGTGCCAGTAGTGATCTGCCGGGACAGGGATTCACTGAAGCTTTCTTT	CASSDLPGQGFTEAFF
TRBJ1-2	TRBD1	.	TRBV5-6	TGTGCCAGCAGCCGGGACAGAAAGAACTATGGCTACACCTTC	CASSRDRKNYGYTF
TRBJ2-2	TRBD1	.	TRBV5-1	TGCGCCAGCGGTGCGACAGGGGCGAACACCGGGGAGCTGTTTTTT	CASGATGANTGELFF
TRBJ1-2	.	.	TRBV29-1	TGCAGCGTTGAGGGCAGGCAAAGTAACTATGGCTACACCTTC	CSVEGRQSNYGYTF
TRBJ2-3	.	.	TRBV7-2	TGTGCCAGCAGCTTGGGCGCCGATACGCAGTATTTT	CASSLGADTQYF
TRBJ2-1	.	.	TRBV29-1	TGCAGCGTTGCCGGGACTCACCAAAATGAGCAGTTCTTC	CSVAGTHQNEQFF
TRBJ2-5	.	.	TRBV30	TGTGCCTGGAACAGGGGGCGGGGGGCAGAGACCCAGTACTTC	CAWNRGRGAETQYF
TRBJ1-6	TRBD1	.	TRBV18	TGTGCCAGCTCACTCGACAGGGGTGGTTCACCCCTCCACTTT	CASSLDRGGSPLHF
TRBJ2-3	TRBD2	.	TRBV4-3	TGCGCCAGCAGCCAAGATTGGGTAGCGGGGTATACGCAGTATTTT	CASSQDWVAGYTQYF
TRBJ1-1	.	.	TRBV5-4	TGTGCCAGCAGCTTGGTCGGTAGTGGAGAAACTGAAGCTTTCTTT	CASSLVGSGETEAFF
TRBJ1-6	TRBD1	few	TRBV6-5	TGTGCCAGCAGAGTCCGGGACAGCTTTAATTCACCCCTCCACTTT	CASRVRDSFNSPLHF
TRBJ2-3	TRBD1	.	TRBV6-5	TGTGCCAGCAGTTACAGGACAGGGGGCACAGATACGCAGTATTTT	CASSYRTGGTDTQYF
TRBJ1-1	TRBD1	.	TRBV5-5	TGTGCCAGCAGCTTGTCCGGGACAGGGCTCACTGAAGCTTTCTTT	CASSLSGTGLTEAFF
TRBJ1-2	TRBD1	.	TRBV2	TGTGCCAGCAGGAACCCTCAGACAGGGGCTAGGTATGGCTACACCTTC	CASRNPQTGARYGYTF
TRBJ1-2	TRBD1	once	TRBV6-1	TGTGCCAGCAGTGTCACGGACAGGCAAGGCTACACCTTC	CASSVTDRQGYTF
TRBJ1-2	TRBD1	few	TRBV4-3	TGCGCCAGCAGCCAAGACAGGGGGTCTAACTATGGCTACACCTTC	CASSQDRGSNYGYTF
TRBJ1-1	TRBD1	once	TRBV2	TGTGCCAGCAGTGCCCACAGGGGGAACACTGAAGCTTTCTTT	CASSAHRGNTEAFF
TRBJ1-4	TRBD1	.	TRBV6-5	TGTGCCAGCAGTTCTGGGACAGGTTCAATCGGAGCACTGTTTTTT	CASSSGTGSIGALFF
TRBJ1-5	.	.	TRBV19	TGTGCCAGTAGTATTTCCACGGGATATACCAATCAGCCCCAGCATTTT	CASSISTGYTNQPQHF
TRBJ1-2	.	.	TRBV19	TGTGCCAGTAGTATCGGTGTGTGGGACATTAACTATGGCTACACCTTC	CASSIGVWDINYGYTF
TRBJ2-1	TRBD2	.	TRBV27	TGTGCCAGCAGTTTACTAGCGGGGGGTCCTAATGAGCAGTTCTTC	CASSLLAGGPNEQFF
TRBJ1-4	TRBD1	.	TRBV6-1	TGTGCCAGCGGCCGTGACAGGGGTGATGAAAAACTGTTTTTT	CASGRDRGDEKLFF
TRBJ2-1	.	few	TRBV5-4	TGTGCCAGCAGCTTGGACCGAGGCTCCTACAATGAGCAGTTCTTC	CASSLDRGSYNEQFF